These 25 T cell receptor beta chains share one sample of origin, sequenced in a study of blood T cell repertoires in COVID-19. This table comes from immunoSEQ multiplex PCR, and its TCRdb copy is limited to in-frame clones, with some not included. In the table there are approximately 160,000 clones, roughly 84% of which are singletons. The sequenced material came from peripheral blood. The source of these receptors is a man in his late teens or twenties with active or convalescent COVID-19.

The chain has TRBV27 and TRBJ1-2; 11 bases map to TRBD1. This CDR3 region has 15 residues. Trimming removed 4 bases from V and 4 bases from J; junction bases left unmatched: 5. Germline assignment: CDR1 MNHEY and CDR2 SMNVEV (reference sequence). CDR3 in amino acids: CASSSGQGGFYGYTF. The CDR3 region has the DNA TGTGCCAGCAGTTCGGGACAGGGGGGGTTCTATGGCTACACCTTC.

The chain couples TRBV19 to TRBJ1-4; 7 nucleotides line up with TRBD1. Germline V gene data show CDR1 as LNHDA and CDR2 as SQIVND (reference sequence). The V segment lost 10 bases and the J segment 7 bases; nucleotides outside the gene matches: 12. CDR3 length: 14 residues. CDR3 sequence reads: CATNPQGQSEKLFF. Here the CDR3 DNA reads TGTGCCACCAACCCTCAGGGACAGAGTGAAAAACTGTTTTTT. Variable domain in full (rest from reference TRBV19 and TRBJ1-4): DGGITQSPKYLFRKEGQNVTLSCEQNLNHDAMYWYRQDPGQGLRLIYYSQIVNDFQKGDIAEGYSVSREKKESFPLTVTSAQKNPTAFYLCATNPQGQSEKLFFGSGTQLSVL.

The CDR3 is CASSVGQPLTEAFF. The CDR3 DNA reads as TGTGCCAGCAGCGTAGGACAGCCCCTAACTGAAGCTTTCTTT. This rearrangement joins TRBV7-2 to TRBJ1-1, with D possibly TRBD1 on 6 matching bases. The CDR3 is made up of 14 amino acids. Between the trimmed V and J ends, which lost 5 bases and 5 bases, there was a span of 15 bases. Germline V CDR1 and CDR2: SGHTA, FQGNSA.

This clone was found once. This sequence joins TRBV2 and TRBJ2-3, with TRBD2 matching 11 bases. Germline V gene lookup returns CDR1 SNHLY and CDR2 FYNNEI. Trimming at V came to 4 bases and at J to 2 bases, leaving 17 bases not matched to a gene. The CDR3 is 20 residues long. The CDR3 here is CASSARYYGTSGSITDTQYF. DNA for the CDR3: TGTGCCAGCAGTGCCAGGTATTATGGAACTAGCGGGAGTATCACAGATACGCAGTATTTT.

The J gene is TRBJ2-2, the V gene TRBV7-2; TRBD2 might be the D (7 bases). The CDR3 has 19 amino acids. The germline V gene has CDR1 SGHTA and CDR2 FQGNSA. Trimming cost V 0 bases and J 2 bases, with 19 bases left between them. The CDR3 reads CASSLAGLGGGPNTGELFF. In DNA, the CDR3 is TGTGCCAGCAGCTTAGCTGGTTTGGGAGGGGGGCCCAACACCGGGGAGCTGTTTTTT.

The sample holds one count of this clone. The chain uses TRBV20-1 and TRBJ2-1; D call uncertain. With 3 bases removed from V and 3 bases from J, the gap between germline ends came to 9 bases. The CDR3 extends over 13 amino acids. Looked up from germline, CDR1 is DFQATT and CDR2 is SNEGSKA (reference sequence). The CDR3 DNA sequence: TGCAGTGCTAGTGTTGGAGACTACAATGAGCAGTTCTTC. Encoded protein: CSASVGDYNEQFF.

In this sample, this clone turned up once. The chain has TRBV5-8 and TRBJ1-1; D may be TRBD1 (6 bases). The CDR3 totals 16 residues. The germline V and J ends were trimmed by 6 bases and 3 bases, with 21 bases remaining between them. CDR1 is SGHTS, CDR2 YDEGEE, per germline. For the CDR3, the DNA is TGTGCCAGCAAGCCCCAAACAGGGATCGGGGACACTGAAGCTTTCTTT. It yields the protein CASKPQTGIGDTEAFF.

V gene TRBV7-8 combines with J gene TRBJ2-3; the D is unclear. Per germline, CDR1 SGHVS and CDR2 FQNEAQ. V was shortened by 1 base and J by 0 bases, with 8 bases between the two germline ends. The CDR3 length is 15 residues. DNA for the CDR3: TGTGCCAGCAGCTTAGTCTCGCGGAGCACAGATACGCAGTATTTT. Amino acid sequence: CASSLVSRSTDTQYF.

CDR3 nucleotide sequence: TGTGCCAGCAGCCGGAACCCGGGACAGGGCAACTACGAGCAGTACTTC. Its translation is CASSRNPGQGNYEQYF. J is TRBJ2-7 and V is TRBV5-4, with TRBD1 matching over 9 bases. The V and J ends lost 4 bases and 3 bases, in that order; junction bases with no gene match: 11. Germline V lookup: CDR1 SGHNT, CDR2 YYREEE (reference sequence). This CDR3 is built from 16 residues.

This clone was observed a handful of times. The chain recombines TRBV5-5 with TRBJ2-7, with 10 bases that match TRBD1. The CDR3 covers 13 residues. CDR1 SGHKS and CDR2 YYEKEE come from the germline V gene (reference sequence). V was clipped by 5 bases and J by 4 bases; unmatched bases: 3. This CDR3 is CASSWDRGYEQYF. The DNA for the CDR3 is TGTGCCAGCAGTTGGGACAGGGGATACGAGCAGTACTTC.

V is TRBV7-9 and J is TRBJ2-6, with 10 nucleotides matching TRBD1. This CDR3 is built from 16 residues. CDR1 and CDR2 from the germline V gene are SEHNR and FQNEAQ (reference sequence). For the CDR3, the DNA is TGTGTACCACGGGACAGGGGCTACTCTGGGGCCAACGTCCTGACTTTC. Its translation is CVPRDRGYSGANVLTF.

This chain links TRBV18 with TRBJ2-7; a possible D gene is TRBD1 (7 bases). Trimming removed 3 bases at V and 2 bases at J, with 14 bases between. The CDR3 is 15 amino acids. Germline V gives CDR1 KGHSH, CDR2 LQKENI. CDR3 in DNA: TGTGCCAGCTCACCTTCAGGGGGGAGGACCTACGAGCAGTACTTC. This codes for CASSPSGGRTYEQYF.

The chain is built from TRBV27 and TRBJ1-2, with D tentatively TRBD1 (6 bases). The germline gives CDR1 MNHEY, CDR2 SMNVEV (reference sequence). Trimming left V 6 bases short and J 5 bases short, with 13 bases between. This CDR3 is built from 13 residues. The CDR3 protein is CASSFPRGYGYTF. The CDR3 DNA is TGTGCCAGCAGCTTCCCGAGGGGGTATGGCTACACCTTC.

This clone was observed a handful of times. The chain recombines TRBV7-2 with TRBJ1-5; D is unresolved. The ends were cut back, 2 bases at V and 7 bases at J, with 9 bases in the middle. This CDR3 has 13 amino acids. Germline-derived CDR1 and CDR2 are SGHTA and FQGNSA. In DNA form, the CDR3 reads TGTGCCAGCAGCTTAACCCAACGGCAGCCCCAGCATTTT. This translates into CASSLTQRQPQHF.

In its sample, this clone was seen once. DNA for the CDR3: TGTGCCAGCAGCTTGGCACTTGGCTACACCTTC. Its protein is CASSLALGYTF. This sequence joins TRBV5-5 and TRBJ1-2, with unresolved D. Germline values: CDR1 SGHKS, CDR2 YYEKEE (reference sequence). This CDR3 is built from 11 residues. V lost 0 bases and J lost 7, with 4 bases in between.

CDR3 nucleotide sequence: TGCGCCAGCAGCCGGGGCGGCGGTAATGAAAAACTGTTTTTT. This encodes CASSRGGGNEKLFF. V usage is TRBV4-1 and J usage is TRBJ1-4; TRBD1 is a possible D gene (5 bases). Germline V lookup: CDR1 MGHRA, CDR2 YSYEKL. V was pared by 4 bases and J by 4 bases, with 10 bases between. This CDR3 contains 14 residues.

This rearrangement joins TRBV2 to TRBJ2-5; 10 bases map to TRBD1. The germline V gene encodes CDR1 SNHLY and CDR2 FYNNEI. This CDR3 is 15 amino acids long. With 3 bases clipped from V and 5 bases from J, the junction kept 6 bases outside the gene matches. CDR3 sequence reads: CASSDPGQGLETQYF. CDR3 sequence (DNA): TGTGCCAGCAGTGACCCGGGACAGGGGTTGGAGACCCAGTACTTC.

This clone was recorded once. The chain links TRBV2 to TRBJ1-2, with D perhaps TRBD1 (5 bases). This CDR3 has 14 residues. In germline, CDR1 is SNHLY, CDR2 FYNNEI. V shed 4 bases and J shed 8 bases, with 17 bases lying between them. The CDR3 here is CASSVARALDGYTF. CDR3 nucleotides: TGTGCCAGCAGTGTGGCCAGGGCCCTGGACGGCTACACCTTC.

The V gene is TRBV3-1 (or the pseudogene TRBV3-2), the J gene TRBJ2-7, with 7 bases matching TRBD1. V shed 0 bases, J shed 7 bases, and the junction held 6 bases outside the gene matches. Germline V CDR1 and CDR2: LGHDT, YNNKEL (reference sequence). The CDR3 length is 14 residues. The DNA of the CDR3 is TGTGCCAGCAGCCAAGATCTAGCAGGGGGTGAGCAGTACTTC. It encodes CASSQDLAGGEQYF.

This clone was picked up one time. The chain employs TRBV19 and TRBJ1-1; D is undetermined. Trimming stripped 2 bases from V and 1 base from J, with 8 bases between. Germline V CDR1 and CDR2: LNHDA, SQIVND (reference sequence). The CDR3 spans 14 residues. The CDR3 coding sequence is TGTGCCAGTAGTATATGGGAGGGGAACACTGAAGCTTTCTTT. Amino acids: CASSIWEGNTEAFF. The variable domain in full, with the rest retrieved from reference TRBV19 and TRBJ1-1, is DGGITQSPKYLFRKEGQNVTLSCEQNLNHDAMYWYRQDPGQGLRLIYYSQIVNDFQKGDIAEGYSVSREKKESFPLTVTSAQKNPTAFYLCASSIWEGNTEAFFGQGTRLTVV.

The CDR3 loop reads CASSPRTPTNYGYTF. CDR3 DNA: TGTGCCAGCAGCCCCCGGACACCTACTAACTATGGCTACACCTTC. This chain links TRBV9 with TRBJ1-2, with D possibly TRBD1 on 5 matching bases. Germline values: CDR1 SGDLS, CDR2 YYNGEE. Trimming removed 4 bases from V and 0 bases from J, with 13 bases in between. This CDR3 spans 15 amino acids.

The CDR3 DNA follows: TGTGCCACCAGAGGACTAGCGGGAGGGGGTGAGCAGTACTTC. Translated, it gives CATRGLAGGGEQYF. The chain couples TRBV27 to TRBJ2-7; 15 bases agree with TRBD2. This CDR3 region has 14 residues. After removal of 10 bases from V and 7 bases from J, the junction contained 8 bases not matched to a gene. The germline CDR1 and CDR2 sequences are MNHEY and SMNVEV (reference sequence).

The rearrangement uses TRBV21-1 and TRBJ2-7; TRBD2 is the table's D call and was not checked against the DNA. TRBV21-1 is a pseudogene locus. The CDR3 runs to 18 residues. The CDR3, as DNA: TGTGCCAGCAGCAAAGGGGCGGGGGGCCATCCATGTTCCCACGAGCAGTACTTC. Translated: CASSKGAGGHPCSHEQYF.

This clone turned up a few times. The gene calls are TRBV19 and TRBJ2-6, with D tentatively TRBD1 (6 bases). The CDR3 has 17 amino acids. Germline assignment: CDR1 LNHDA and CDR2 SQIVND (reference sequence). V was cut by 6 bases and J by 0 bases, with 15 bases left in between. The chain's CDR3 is CASSQTTGGSGANVLTF. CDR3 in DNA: TGTGCCAGTAGCCAGACGACAGGAGGCTCTGGGGCCAACGTCCTGACTTTC. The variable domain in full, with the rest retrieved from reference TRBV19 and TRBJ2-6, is DGGITQSPKYLFRKEGQNVTLSCEQNLNHDAMYWYRQDPGQGLRLIYYSQIVNDFQKGDIAEGYSVSREKKESFPLTVTSAQKNPTAFYLCASSQTTGGSGANVLTFGAGSRLTVL.

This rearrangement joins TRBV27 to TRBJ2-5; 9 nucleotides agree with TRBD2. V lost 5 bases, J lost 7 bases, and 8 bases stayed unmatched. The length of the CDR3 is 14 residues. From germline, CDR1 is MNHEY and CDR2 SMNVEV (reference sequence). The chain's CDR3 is CASSLSGSGGTQYF. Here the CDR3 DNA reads TGTGCCAGCAGTCTTAGCGGGAGCGGGGGGACCCAGTACTTC.